Listed below are T cell receptor beta chains from one sample, sequenced in a study of blood T cell repertoires in COVID-19. Here immunoSEQ multiplex PCR was the method, and the copy in TCRdb shows in-frame clones only, minus some. This sample has about 330,000 clones, with about 87% found just once. Sequenced sample: PBMCs or T cells enriched from blood (not recorded which). All receptors derive from a man aged 25 to 40 who had recovered from COVID-19. The CDR3 runs from the conserved cysteine through the conserved F or W. A D gene is named only where the DNA matches it firmly. A clone size is listed for some rows: how often the clone was seen (once, few, many), or a class if it is expanded.

j_call,d_call,v_call,clone_size,cdr3_aa,cdr3_nt
TRBJ2-7,TRBD2,TRBV28,.,CASSLSGGQYEQYF,TGTGCCAGCAGTTTATCGGGGGGGCAATACGAGCAGTACTTC
TRBJ2-7,TRBD1,TRBV6-5,once,CASSSSTGWREQYF,TGTGCCAGCAGTTCCTCGACAGGGTGGCGCGAGCAGTACTTC
TRBJ2-2,.,TRBV18,.,CASSPQGAGSTGELFF,TGTGCCAGCTCACCACAGGGGGCCGGGAGTACCGGGGAGCTGTTTTTT
TRBJ1-4,.,TRBV2,.,CASSVGHAGEKLFF,TGTGCCAGCAGTGTGGGACATGCGGGTGAAAAACTGTTTTTT
TRBJ1-6,.,TRBV15,.,CATSRQRSSYNSPLHF,TGTGCCACCAGCAGACAGCGAAGCTCCTATAATTCACCCCTCCACTTT
TRBJ1-4,.,TRBV11-3,.,CASSSWWQGVREKLFF,TGTGCCAGCAGCTCGTGGTGGCAGGGTGTACGTGAAAAACTGTTTTTT
TRBJ1-3,.,TRBV15,.,CATSRGGAGNTIYF,TGTGCCACCAGCAGAGGAGGTGCTGGAAACACCATATATTTT
TRBJ1-2,.,TRBV9,.,CASSTSAGRHGYTF,TGTGCCAGCAGCACCTCGGCTGGGAGGCATGGCTACACCTTC
TRBJ1-1,.,TRBV18,.,CASSTSGTRDTEAFF,TGTGCCAGCTCGACTTCCGGGACACGGGACACTGAAGCTTTCTTT
TRBJ1-2,.,TRBV19,.,CASRGGTYGYTF,TGTGCCAGTAGAGGAGGGACCTATGGCTACACCTTC
TRBJ2-7,TRBD2,TRBV2,.,CASRELAGLSSYEQYF,TGTGCCAGCAGGGAACTAGCGGGGCTTAGCTCCTACGAGCAGTACTTC
TRBJ2-2,TRBD2,TRBV6-5,.,CASRKSGGRTGELFF,TGTGCCAGCAGGAAAAGCGGGGGGAGGACCGGGGAGCTGTTTTTT
TRBJ1-1,.,TRBV28,.,CASSLFGRGPMNTEAFF,TGTGCCAGCAGTTTATTCGGCAGGGGACCGATGAACACTGAAGCTTTCTTT
TRBJ2-1,TRBD1,TRBV12-3/TRBV12-4,.,CASRGQHNEQFF,TGTGCCAGCAGGGGACAGCACAATGAGCAGTTCTTC
TRBJ2-1,.,TRBV6-5,few,CASSITYNEQFF,TGTGCCAGCAGTATAACTTACAATGAGCAGTTCTTC
TRBJ2-2,TRBD2,TRBV5-6,.,CASSLSSGGELFF,TGTGCCAGCAGCCTCTCTAGCGGCGGGGAGCTGTTTTTT
TRBJ2-7,.,TRBV25-1,.,CASSELLQTQYF,TGTGCCAGCAGTGAATTACTCCAGACACAGTACTTC